This T cell receptor (beta chain) was captured by sequencing in a study of tumor-infiltrating lymphocytes in primary liver carcinoma. Study-wide results and limits: A fraction of only about 7-24% of top clones appeared in all five tumor regions. Overlap between tumor regions exceeded overlap of tumor with adjacent tissue or blood.

Reverse transcription of roughly 0.5 ug total RNA with a constant-region primer produced TCR beta cDNA. For TCR beta, libraries were produced by three nested multiplex PCR rounds using slightly modified ARM-PCR. TCRdb used MiXCR to reprocess the multiplex PCR reads, holding one entry per CDR3 protein. The sample contains 95,000 to 150,000 distinct CDR3 sequences, around two thirds of which appear only once. Co-extraction yielded RNA and DNA from around 20-30 mg of unsorted bulk tissue. About this clonotype: What it binds is not known. The germline gene is not matched at one end of the junction; a read error may be the cause.

The sequenced sample was liver tumor tissue from sampling region 1. The sample's subset: tumor region T1, superior pole. The sequence was obtained from a woman aged 55-70 years with primary liver carcinoma and hepatitis B virus infection.

CDR3 sequence (DNA): TGCGCTAGCAGCGAAGGAGGTGGCAATCAGCCCCAGTATTTT. Residues: CASSEGGGNQPQYF. The gene calls are TRBV5-1 and TRBJ1-5, with D tentatively TRBD2 (5 bases). The J call may be incorrect, as the DNA end agrees better with TRBJ2-3. Per germline, CDR1 SGHRS and CDR2 YFSETQ. The CDR3 contains 14 residues.